This TCR beta chain was found in a study of graft-versus-host responses after intestinal transplantation (dated by TCRdb to the early 2020s). Regarding the study in general: The transplants that recipients received were multivisceral, liver-intestinal, or isolated intestinal. A cohort of fewer than 25 intestinal transplant recipients, including one retransplant, was enrolled, and 3 patients lacking pretransplant specimens were excluded. A peak of at least 4% donor T cells among recipient peripheral blood mononuclear cells was the definition used for donor T cell macrochimerism. Rather than going through the commercial service, samples from three later patients were sequenced in-house on an Illumina MiSeq and processed with MiXCR. Anti-thymocyte globulin induction was given to all recipients, followed by maintenance tacrolimus and steroids for approximately 3 years. After intestinal transplantation, graft-versus-host and host-versus-graft alloreactive T cell clones were followed in the graft, circulation and bone marrow using bulk TCR-beta CDR3 sequencing. To identify alloreactive clones, pre-transplant mixed lymphocyte reaction products were sequenced and compared with unstimulated pre-transplant donor and recipient T cells. Points the paper makes about the study in general: In the allografts of patients with donor T cell macrochimerism, GvH to HvG T cell clonal ratios were high. The relatively low number and heterogeneity of intestinal transplant patients limited the conclusions. GvH clones were found in recipient bone marrow, and some of the GvH clones appeared earlier in ileal mucosa or blood, which is consistent with an intestinal mucosal origin. Early after transplant, declines in HvG clones were associated with peak levels of circulating GvH clones.

The germline V gene yields MDHEN for CDR1 and SYDVKM for CDR2. V and J are truncated by 5 bases and 7 bases respectively, leaving an intervening sequence of 21 bases. The CDR3 holds 15 amino acids from the cysteine to the phenylalanine. The sequence is cut down to CDR3 DNA, 45 bases in frame from base 1. This specimen's time point label, interpreted: cells obtained before transplantation from donor or recipient. Mixed lymphocyte reactions plated about 200,000 CFSE-labeled pre-transplant responders with about 200,000 irradiated violet-dye-labeled stimulators and were cultured for 6 days. After the mixed lymphocyte reaction, proliferating CD3+CD4+CFSE-low and CD3+CD8+CFSE-low responder cells were FACS-sorted on a BD Influx sorter. Receptor amplification or capture employed the immunoSEQ multiplex PCR assay. For most patients, genomic DNA was isolated with the Qiagen DNeasy Blood and Tissue Kit and shipped frozen to Adaptive Biotechnologies for TCR sequencing. High-throughput TCR-beta CDR3 sequencing of genomic DNA from most patients was performed by Adaptive Biotechnologies. Per the source publication's procedure: TCR sequencing data for more than 15 patients were retrieved from Adaptive's ImmunoSEQ software; three other patients were processed with MiXCR and VDJtools. To correct CD4 versus CD8 sorting errors, sequences present in both subsets at a frequency ratio below 5:1 were removed. CDR3 nucleotide sequences shared between donor and recipient were removed because their origin could not be assigned. At least 2-fold expansion over unstimulated cells and a minimum CFSE-low frequency of 0.002% (template counts) or 0.001% (read counts) were required for clones to be classified as alloreactive. Mappable clones were those detected in sequenced pre-transplant spleen, lymph node, or MLR CFSE-low populations of the donor or recipient. Cumulative frequency of alloreactive clones was calculated as a percentage of all sequences weighted by copy number. TCRdb took this table from immuneACCESS and kept in-frame rearrangements with V and J called. Such tables lack part of the clones; where checked against another copy, unresolved V genes explain under half of the gap, and the rest is unexplained. V and J calls and clone size are given by that table; D and trimming were obtained from the DNA. In this sample the table shows approximately 9,000 clones, 25% to 30% of which occur a single time. Jointly, the top ten make up about 3.3% of the sample.

For this clone: The input lacks base qualities; no much larger clone sits a single base away.

The V and J segments used are TRBV28 and TRBJ2-7; matching of 5 bases hints at TRBD2 as the D gene. This clonotype was obtained from a human patient who received an intestinal transplant. Sequencing was performed on alloreactive CD4+ T cells from a mixed lymphocyte reaction culture, taken before intestinal transplant. The intended sense of this specimen's cell subset or site label: CFSE-low proliferating T cells sorted from roughly six-day pre-transplant mixed lymphocyte reaction (GvH or HvG direction). The CDR3 amino acid sequence is: CASSPSYGASGEQYF. The DNA sequence reads TGTGCCAGCAGTCCCTCCTACGGCGCCTCGGGAGAGCAGTACTTC.